This T cell receptor beta chain was retrieved from a study of blood T cell repertoires in COVID-19. The overall study: From the United States, Italy and Spain came samples of acute and convalescent COVID-19. T cells, B-cell-depleted T cells, or PBMCs provided the cDNA or gDNA that served as material.

CDR1 is PRHDT, CDR2 FYEKMQ, per germline (reference sequence). The CDR3 runs to 16 residues. J lost 4 bases, V lost 5 bases, and 7 bases had no gene match. The repertoire was sequenced with immunoSEQ multiplex PCR; TCRdb's copy has only in-frame clones and lacks some. This sample has around 380,000 clones, with 81% found just once. The V gene is TRBV13, the J gene TRBJ2-3; 12 bases fit TRBD2. The sequenced sample consisted of peripheral blood. The TCR comes from a human donor with acute or convalescent COVID-19. The donor label of this sample is uncertain. CDR3 sequence reads: CASSESLAGGPDTQYF. CDR3 coding DNA: TGTGCCAGCAGCGAGTCGCTAGCGGGGGGGCCAGATACGCAGTATTTT.